This T cell receptor beta chain was profiled in a study of CD8 T cells in ankylosing spondylitis. Regarding the study as a whole: Seemingly characteristic of ankylosing spondylitis blood was a TCR beta motif consisting of eight highly homologous variants.

This clonotype has at least ten counts. Its antigen is unknown. TCRdb fed the 5' RACE reads into MiXCR, producing one record per CDR3 protein. The data hold some 840,000 distinct CDR3 sequences, with 12% observed a single time. This TCR was recovered from a male donor with ankylosing spondylitis. Sequenced sample: blood, either unsorted or a sorted T cell fraction (not recorded which).

Written as DNA, the CDR3 is TGTGCCACCAAAGACAGGTCGCGGGAGACCCAGTACTTC. This encodes CATKDRSRETQYF. The chain links TRBV18 to TRBJ2-5; maybe TRBD1 (6 bases). Germline lookup yields CDR1 KGHSH and CDR2 LQKENI. The CDR3 spans 13 residues. Trimming stripped 10 bases from V and 5 bases from J, with 17 bases between. The whole variable domain, filled in from reference TRBV18 and TRBJ2-5, reads NAGVMQNPRHLVRRRGQEARLRCSPMKGHSHVYWYRQLPEEGLKFMVYLQKENIIDESGMPKERFSAEFPKEGPSILRIQQVVRGDSAAYFCATKDRSRETQYFGPGTRLLVL.